The clone carrying this TCR beta chain was seen a few times. Its antigen is currently unknown. V was trimmed by 4 bases and J by 2 bases, leaving 18 bases between them. Germline V gene data show CDR1 as SGDLS and CDR2 as YYNGEE. There are 16 residues in the CDR3. This record belongs to a study of cytomegalovirus exposure and HLA in healthy donors. Study-level results: A later analysis linked some 17,000 TCR beta sequences to HLA alleles at 0.05 false discovery rate.

PCR employed 60 Vbeta and 13 Jbeta primers. Data came from immunoSEQ multiplex PCR; TCRdb stores just in-frame clones and leaves some out. The table records 150,000 or so clones, around 76% of them present only once. V gene TRBV9 combines with J gene TRBJ1-1; TRBD1 is a possible D gene (5 bases). Sequenced: PBMCs. This sequence was found in a female donor in good health and CMV-seronegative. CDR3 in amino acids: CASSYLWRGTNTEAFF. As DNA, the CDR3 is TGTGCCAGCAGCTATTTATGGAGAGGGACTAACACTGAAGCTTTCTTT.